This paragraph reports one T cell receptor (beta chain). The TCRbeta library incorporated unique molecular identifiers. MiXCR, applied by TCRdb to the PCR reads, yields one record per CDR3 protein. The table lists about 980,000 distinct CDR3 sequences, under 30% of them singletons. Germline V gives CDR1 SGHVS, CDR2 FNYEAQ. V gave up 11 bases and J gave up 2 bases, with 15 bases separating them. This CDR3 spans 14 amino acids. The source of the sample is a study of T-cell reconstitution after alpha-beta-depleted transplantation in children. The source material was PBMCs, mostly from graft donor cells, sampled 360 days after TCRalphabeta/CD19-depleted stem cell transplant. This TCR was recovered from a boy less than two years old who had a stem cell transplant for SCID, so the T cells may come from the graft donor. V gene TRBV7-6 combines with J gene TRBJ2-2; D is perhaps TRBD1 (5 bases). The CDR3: CAGRGQGNTGELFF. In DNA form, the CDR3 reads TGTGCCGGAAGGGGCCAGGGTAACACCGGGGAGCTGTTTTTT.